These T cell receptor beta chains were read from a single sample in a study of blood T cell repertoires in COVID-19. Clones were sequenced by immunoSEQ multiplex PCR, and TCRdb holds only the in-frame ones, with some missing. This sample yields roughly 50,000 clones, of which 90% are seen a single time; 5.1% belongs to the top ten. The sequenced material came from peripheral blood. These receptors came from a man aged 70 or older with acute or convalescent COVID-19. The conserved cysteine and the conserved F or W are not part of the CDR3 here.

v_gene	j_gene	CDR3aa
TRBV2	TRBJ2-5	ASTAGTAQETQY
TRBV5-8	TRBJ1-5	ASSPQGRVGLNQPQH
TRBV9	TRBJ2-6	ASSVARGTSFSSGANVLT
TRBV28	TRBJ2-7	VAGGTAGREQY
TRBV5-6	TRBJ2-7	ASSPNRPGTASYEQY
TRBV19	TRBJ2-1	ASSMSSLDNEQF
TRBV4-1	TRBJ1-4	ASRDRGFNNEKLF
TRBV12-5	TRBJ1-5	ASGLGQVQSNQPQH
TRBV11-2	TRBJ1-3	ASSLMENTIY
TRBV7-9	TRBJ1-5	ASSQGQGSQPQH
TRBV7-9	TRBJ2-4	ASSLVTSGKNIQY
TRBV20-1	TRBJ1-1	SAYKNTEAF
TRBV30	TRBJ1-1	AWSAQGNTEAF
TRBV28	TRBJ2-7	ASSEPTGTGVHEQY
TRBV24-1	TRBJ2-3	ATSDGQGGTDTQY
TRBV3-1/TRBV3-2	TRBJ1-1	ASSRWDSSETEAF